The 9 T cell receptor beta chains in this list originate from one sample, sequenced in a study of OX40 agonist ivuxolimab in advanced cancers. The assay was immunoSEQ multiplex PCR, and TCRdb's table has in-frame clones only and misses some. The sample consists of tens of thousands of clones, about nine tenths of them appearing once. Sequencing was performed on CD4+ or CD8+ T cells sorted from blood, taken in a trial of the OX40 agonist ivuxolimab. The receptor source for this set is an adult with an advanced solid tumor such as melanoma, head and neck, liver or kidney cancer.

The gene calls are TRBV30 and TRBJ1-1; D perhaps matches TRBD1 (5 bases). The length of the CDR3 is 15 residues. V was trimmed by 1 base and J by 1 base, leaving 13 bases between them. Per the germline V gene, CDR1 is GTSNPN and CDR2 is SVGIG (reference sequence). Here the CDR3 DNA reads TGTGCCTGGAGTGCGTGGAACAGGCAGAACACTGAAGCTTTCTTT. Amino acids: CAWSAWNRQNTEAFF.

The CDR3 loop reads CASSQGGLDSLEQFF. DNA for the CDR3: TGTGCCAGCAGCCAGGGAGGACTGGACAGCCTGGAGCAGTTCTTC. The rearrangement joins TRBV14 to TRBJ2-1; D is perhaps TRBD1 or TRBD2 (6 bases each). V lost 3 bases, J lost 10 bases, and 19 bases lay in between. This CDR3 region has 15 residues. The V gene's germline CDR1 is SGHDN and CDR2 FVKESK.

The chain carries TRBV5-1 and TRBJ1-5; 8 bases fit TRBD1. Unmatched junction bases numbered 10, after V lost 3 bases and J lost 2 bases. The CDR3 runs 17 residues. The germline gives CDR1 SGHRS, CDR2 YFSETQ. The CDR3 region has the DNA TGCGCCAGCAGCTCTGGACAGGGTTCATTTGGCAATCAGCCCCAGCATTTT. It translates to CASSSGQGSFGNQPQHF. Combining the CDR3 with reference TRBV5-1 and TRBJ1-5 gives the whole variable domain KAGVTQTPRYLIKTRGQQVTLSCSPISGHRSVSWYQQTPGQGLQFLFEYFSETQRNKGNFPGRFSGRQFSNSRSEMNVSTLELGDSALYLCASSSGQGSFGNQPQHFGDGTRLSIL.

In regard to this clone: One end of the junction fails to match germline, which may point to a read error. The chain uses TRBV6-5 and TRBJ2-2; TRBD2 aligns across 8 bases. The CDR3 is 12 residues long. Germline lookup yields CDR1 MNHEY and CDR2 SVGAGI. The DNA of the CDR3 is TGTGCCCCGGTCAGCGGGGGATCGGAGATGTTTTTT. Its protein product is CAPVSGGSEMFF.

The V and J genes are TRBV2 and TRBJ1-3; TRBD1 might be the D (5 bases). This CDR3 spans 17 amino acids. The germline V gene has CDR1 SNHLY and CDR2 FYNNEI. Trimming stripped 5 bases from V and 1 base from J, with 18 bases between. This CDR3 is CASSPPTKDRSGNTIYF. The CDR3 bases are TGTGCCAGCAGTCCTCCAACTAAAGACAGATCTGGAAACACCATATATTTT.

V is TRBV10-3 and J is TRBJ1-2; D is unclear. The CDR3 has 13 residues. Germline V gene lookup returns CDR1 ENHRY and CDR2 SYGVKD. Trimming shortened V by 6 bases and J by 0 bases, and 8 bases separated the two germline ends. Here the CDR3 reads CAIRTEANYGYTF. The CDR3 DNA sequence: TGTGCCATCAGAACAGAAGCTAACTATGGCTACACCTTC.

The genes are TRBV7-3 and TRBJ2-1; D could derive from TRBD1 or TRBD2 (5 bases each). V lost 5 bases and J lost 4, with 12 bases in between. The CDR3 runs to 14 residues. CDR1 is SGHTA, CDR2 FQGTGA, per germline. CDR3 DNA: TGTGCCAGCAGCAAAGAGGGACGGTACAATGAGCAGTTCTTC. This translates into CASSKEGRYNEQFF.

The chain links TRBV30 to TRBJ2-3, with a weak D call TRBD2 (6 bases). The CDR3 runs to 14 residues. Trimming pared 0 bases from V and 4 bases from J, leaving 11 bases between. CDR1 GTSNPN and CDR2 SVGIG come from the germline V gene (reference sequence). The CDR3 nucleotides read TGTGCCTGGAGTGTACCGCCGGGGGCAGATACGCAGTATTTT. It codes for CAWSVPPGADTQYF.

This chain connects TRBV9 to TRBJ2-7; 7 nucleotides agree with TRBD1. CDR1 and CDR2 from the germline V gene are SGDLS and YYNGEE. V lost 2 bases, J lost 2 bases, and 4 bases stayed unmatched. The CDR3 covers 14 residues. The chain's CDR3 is CASSVRDRTYEQYF. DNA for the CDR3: TGTGCCAGCAGCGTTCGGGACAGAACCTACGAGCAGTACTTC.